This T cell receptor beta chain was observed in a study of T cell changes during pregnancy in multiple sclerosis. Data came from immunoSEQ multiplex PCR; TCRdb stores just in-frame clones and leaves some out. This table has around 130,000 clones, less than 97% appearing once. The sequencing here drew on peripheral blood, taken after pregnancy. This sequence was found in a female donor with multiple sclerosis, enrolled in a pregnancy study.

The CDR3 coding sequence is TGTGCCAGCAGCCCGGCCCGGGGGGGGCGCTTTAGCACTGAAGCTTTCTTT. The encoded protein is CASSPARGGRFSTEAFF. The V call is TRBV5-4, the J call TRBJ1-1, with TRBD1 as a possible D gene (6 bases). The germline V gene encodes CDR1 SGHNT and CDR2 YYREEE (reference sequence). CDR3 size: 17 residues. The germline V and J ends were trimmed by 4 bases and 4 bases, with 23 bases remaining between them. The entire variable domain, with the rest obtained from reference TRBV5-4 and TRBJ1-1, is as follows: ETGVTQSPTHLIKTRGQQVTLRCSSQSGHNTVSWYQQALGQGPQFIFQYYREEENGRGNFPPRFSGLQFPNYSSELNVNALELDDSALYLCASSPARGGRFSTEAFFGQGTRLTVV.